This T cell receptor (beta chain) was sequenced in a study of a mutant IDH1 vaccine in newly diagnosed glioma. Background on the study: Males made up 62.5% and females approximately 38% of treated patients, whose mean age was approximately 40 years.

Generated by immunoSEQ multiplex PCR, the TCRdb table keeps only in-frame clones and is missing some. Counted here are about 86,000 clones, approximately 85% occurring once; the ten biggest clones make up over 2%. Note on this clone: What it binds is not known.

Time point noted: week 23, last vaccination. Doses comprised 300 ug of mutant IDH1 20-mer peptide each, plus topical imiquimod. V lost 4 bases to trimming and J lost 6 bases, with 15 bases between them. This CDR3 is 14 amino acids long. Per the germline V gene, CDR1 is SGHDT and CDR2 is YYEEEE. The receptor was isolated from a man between 25 and 39 years old with glioma. Some clones in this sample may be carry-over from other donors' samples. The specimen was PBMCs, collected from a glioma patient whose treatment included an IDH1 peptide vaccine. V is TRBV5-6 and J is TRBJ2-3; weak D call: TRBD2 (5 bases). The CDR3 sequence: CASSPGPGSDTQYF. The CDR3 bases are TGTGCCAGCAGCCCTGGACCGGGATCGGATACGCAGTATTTT.